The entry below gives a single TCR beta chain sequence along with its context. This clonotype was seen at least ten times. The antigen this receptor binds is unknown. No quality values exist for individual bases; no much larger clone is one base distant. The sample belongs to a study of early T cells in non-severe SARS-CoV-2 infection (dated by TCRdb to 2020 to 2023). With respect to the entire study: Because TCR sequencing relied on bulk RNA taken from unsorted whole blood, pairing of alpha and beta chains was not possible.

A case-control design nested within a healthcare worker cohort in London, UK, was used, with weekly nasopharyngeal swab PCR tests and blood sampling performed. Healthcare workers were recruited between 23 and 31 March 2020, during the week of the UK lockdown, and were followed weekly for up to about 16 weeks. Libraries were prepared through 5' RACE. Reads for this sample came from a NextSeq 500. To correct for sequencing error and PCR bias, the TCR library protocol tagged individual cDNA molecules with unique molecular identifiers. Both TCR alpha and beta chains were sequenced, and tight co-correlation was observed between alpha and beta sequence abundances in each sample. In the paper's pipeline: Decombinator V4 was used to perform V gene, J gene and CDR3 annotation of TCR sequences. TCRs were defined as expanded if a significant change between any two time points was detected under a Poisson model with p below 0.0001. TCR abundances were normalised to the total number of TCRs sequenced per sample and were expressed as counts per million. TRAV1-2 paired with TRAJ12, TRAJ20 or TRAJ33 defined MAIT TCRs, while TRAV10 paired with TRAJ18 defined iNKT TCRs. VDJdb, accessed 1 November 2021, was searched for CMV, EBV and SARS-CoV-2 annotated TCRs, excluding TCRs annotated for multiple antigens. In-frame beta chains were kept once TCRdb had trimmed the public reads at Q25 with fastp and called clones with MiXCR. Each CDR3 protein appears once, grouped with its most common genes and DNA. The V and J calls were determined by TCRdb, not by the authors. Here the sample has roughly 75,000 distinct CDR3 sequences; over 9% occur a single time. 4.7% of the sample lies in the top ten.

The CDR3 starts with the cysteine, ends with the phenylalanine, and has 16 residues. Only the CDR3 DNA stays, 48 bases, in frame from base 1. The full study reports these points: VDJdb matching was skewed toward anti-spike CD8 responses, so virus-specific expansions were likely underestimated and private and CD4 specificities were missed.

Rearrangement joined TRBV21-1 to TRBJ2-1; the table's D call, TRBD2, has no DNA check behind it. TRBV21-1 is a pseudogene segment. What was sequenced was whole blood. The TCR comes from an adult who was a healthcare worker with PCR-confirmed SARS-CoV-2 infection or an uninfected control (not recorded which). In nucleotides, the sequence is TGTGCCAGCGTGGCGGCGGGACTAGCGGGGGTCAATGAGCAGTTCTTC. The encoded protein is CASVAAGLAGVNEQFF.